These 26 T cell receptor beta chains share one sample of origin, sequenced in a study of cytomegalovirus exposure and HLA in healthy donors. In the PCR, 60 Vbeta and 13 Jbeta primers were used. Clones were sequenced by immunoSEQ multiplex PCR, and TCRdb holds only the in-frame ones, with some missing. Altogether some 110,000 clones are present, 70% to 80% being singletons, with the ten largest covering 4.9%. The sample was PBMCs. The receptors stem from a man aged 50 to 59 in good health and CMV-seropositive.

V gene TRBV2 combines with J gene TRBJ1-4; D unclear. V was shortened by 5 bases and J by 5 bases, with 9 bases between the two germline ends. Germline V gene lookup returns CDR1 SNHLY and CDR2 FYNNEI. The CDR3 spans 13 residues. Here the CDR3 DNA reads TGTGCCAGCAGTAGGAGGCCAAATGAAAAACTGTTTTTT. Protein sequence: CASSRRPNEKLFF.

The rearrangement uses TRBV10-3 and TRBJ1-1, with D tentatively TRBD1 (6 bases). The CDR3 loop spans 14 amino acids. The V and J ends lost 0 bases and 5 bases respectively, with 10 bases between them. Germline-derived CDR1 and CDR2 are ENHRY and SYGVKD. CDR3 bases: TGTGCCATCAGTGAGTCACAGGGTGATACTGAAGCTTTCTTT. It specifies CAISESQGDTEAFF.

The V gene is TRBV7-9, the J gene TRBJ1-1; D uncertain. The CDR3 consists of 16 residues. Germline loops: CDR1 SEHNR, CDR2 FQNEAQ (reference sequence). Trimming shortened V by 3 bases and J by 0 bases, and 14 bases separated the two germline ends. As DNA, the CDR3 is TGTGCCAGCAGCTTCGGGAGATCGACCATGAACACTGAAGCTTTCTTT. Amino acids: CASSFGRSTMNTEAFF.

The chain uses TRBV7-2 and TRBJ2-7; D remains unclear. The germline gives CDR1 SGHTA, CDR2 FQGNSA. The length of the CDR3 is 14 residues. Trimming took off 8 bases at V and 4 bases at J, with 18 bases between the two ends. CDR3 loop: CASGRYPDHYEQYF. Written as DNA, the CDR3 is TGTGCCAGCGGCAGGTACCCCGACCATTACGAGCAGTACTTC.

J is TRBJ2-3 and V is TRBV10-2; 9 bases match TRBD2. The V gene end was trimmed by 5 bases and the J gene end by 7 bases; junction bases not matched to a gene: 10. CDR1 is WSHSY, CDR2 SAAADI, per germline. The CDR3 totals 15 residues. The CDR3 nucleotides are TGCGCCAGCAGTCCCGGGGTAGCGGGGGCATATACGCAGTATTTT. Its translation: CASSPGVAGAYTQYF.

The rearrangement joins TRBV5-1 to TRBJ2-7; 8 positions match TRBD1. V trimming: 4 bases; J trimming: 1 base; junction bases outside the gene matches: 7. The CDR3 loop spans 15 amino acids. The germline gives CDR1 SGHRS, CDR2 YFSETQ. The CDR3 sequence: CASSPRRQGSYEQYF. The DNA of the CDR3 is TGCGCCAGCAGCCCAAGAAGACAGGGGTCCTACGAGCAGTACTTC. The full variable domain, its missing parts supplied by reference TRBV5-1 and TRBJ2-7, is KAGVTQTPRYLIKTRGQQVTLSCSPISGHRSVSWYQQTPGQGLQFLFEYFSETQRNKGNFPGRFSGRQFSNSRSEMNVSTLELGDSALYLCASSPRRQGSYEQYFGPGTRLTVT.

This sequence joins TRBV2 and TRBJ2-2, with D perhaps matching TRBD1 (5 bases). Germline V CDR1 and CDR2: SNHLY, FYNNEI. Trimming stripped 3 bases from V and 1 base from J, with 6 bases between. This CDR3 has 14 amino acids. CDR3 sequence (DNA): TGTGCCAGCAGTGAGGGGCGGAACACCGGGGAGCTGTTTTTT. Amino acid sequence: CASSEGRNTGELFF.

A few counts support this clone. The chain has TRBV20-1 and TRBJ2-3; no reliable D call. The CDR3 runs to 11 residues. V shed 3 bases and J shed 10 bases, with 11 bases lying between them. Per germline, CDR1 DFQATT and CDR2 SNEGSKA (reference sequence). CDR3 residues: CSASWQSAQYF. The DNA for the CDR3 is TGCAGTGCTAGTTGGCAATCTGCGCAGTATTTT.

CDR3 protein: CASSESTGAIGNTIYF. CDR3 DNA sequence: TGTGCCAGCAGTGAATCGACAGGGGCGATTGGAAACACCATATATTTT. The chain employs TRBV6-1 and TRBJ1-3; the match to TRBD1 covers 8 bases. There are 16 residues in the CDR3. The ends lost 2 bases at V and 3 bases at J; junction bases unmatched: 6. CDR1 MNHNS and CDR2 SASEGT come from the germline V gene.

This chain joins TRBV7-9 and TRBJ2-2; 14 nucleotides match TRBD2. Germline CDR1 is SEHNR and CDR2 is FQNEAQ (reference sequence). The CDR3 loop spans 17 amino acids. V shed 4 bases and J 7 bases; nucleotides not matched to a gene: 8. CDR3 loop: CASSSLPGLAGVGELFF. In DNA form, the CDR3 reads TGTGCCAGCAGCTCATTACCGGGACTAGCGGGAGTCGGGGAGCTGTTTTTT.

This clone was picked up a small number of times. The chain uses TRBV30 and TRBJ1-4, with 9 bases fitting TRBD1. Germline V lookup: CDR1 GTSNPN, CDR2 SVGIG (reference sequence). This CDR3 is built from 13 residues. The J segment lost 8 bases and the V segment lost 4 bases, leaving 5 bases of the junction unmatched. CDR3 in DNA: TGTGCCTGGAAAGACAGGGGGGAGGAAAAACTGTTTTTT. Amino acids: CAWKDRGEEKLFF. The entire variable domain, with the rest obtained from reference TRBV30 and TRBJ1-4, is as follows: SQTIHQWPATLVQPVGSPLSLECTVEGTSNPNLYWYRQAAGRGLQLLFYSVGIGQISSEVPQNLSASRPQDRQFILSSKKLLLSDSGFYLCAWKDRGEEKLFFGSGTQLSVL.

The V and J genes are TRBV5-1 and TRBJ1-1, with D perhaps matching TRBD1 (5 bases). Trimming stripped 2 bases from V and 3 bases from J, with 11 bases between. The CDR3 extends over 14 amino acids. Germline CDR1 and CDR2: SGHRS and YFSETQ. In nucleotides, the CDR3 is TGCGCCAGCAGCTTTCAGGCGGGGGACACTGAAGCTTTCTTT. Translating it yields CASSFQAGDTEAFF.

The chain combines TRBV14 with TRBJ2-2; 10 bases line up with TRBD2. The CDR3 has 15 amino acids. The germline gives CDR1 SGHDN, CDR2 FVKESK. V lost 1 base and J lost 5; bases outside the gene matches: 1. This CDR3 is CASSQASGGTGELFF. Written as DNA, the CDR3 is TGTGCCAGCAGCCAAGCTAGCGGGGGTACCGGGGAGCTGTTTTTT.

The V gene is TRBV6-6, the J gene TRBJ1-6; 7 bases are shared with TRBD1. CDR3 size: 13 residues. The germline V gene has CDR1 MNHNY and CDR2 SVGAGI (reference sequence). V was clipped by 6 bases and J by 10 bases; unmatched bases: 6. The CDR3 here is CASSDIGGSPLHF. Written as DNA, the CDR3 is TGTGCCAGCAGCGATATAGGGGGCTCACCCCTCCACTTT.

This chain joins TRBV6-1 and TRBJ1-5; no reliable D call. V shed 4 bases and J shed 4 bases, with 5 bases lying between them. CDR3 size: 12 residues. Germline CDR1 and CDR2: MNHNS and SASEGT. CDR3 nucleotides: TGTGCCAGCAGTGTCCAGAATCAGCCCCAGCATTTT. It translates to CASSVQNQPQHF.

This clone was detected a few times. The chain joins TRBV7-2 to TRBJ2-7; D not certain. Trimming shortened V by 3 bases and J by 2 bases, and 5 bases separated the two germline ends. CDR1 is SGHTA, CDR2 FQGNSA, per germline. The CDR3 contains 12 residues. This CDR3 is CASSFRAYEQYF. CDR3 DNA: TGTGCCAGCAGCTTCCGGGCCTACGAGCAGTACTTC.

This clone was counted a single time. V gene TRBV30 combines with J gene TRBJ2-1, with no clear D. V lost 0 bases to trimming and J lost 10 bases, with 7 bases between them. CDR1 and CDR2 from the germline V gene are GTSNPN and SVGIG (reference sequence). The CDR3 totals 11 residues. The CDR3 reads CAWSVYREQFF. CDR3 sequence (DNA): TGTGCCTGGAGTGTATACCGGGAGCAGTTCTTC.

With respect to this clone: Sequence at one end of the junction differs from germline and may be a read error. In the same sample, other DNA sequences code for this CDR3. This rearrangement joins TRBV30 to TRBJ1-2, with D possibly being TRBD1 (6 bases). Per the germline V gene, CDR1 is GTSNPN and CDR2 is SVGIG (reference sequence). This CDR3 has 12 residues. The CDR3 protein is CAWGYRAYGYTF. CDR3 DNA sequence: TGCGCCTGGGGGTACAGGGCGTATGGCTACACCTTC.

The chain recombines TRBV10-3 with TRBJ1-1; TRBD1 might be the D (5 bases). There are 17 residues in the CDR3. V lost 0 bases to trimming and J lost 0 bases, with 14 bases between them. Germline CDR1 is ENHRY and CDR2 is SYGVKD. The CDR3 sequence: CAISESSFRGLNTEAFF. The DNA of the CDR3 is TGTGCCATCAGTGAGTCTTCGTTTAGGGGCCTGAACACTGAAGCTTTCTTT.

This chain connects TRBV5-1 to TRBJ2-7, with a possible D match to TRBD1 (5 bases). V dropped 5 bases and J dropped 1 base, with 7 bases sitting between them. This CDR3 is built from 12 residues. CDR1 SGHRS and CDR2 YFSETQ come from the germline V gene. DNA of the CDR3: TGCGCCAGCAGTCAGGGATCCTACGAGCAGTACTTC. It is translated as CASSQGSYEQYF.

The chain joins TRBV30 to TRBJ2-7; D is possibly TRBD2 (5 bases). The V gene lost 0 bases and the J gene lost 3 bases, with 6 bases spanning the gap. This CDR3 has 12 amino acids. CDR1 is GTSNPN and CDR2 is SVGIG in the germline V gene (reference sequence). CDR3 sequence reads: CAWSVSGYEQYF. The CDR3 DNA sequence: TGTGCCTGGAGTGTCAGCGGCTACGAGCAGTACTTC.

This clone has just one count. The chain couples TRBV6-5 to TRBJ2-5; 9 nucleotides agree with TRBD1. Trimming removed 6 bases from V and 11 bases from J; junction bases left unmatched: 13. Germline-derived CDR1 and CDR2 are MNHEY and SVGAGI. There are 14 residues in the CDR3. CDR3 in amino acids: CASSYQHRGLEQYF. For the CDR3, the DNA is TGTGCCAGCAGCTATCAGCACAGGGGGCTTGAGCAGTACTTC.

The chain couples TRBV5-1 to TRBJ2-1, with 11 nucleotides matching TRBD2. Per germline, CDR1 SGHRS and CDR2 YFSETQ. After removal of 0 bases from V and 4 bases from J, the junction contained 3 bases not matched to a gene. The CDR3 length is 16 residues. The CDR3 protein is CASSLAGLAGYNEQFF. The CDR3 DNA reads TGCGCCAGCAGCTTGGCCGGACTAGCGGGTTACAATGAGCAGTTCTTC.

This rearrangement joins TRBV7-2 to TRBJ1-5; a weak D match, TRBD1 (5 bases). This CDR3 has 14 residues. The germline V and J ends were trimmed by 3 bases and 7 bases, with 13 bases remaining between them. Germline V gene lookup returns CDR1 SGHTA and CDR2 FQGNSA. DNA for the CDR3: TGTGCCAGCAGCTTTGCCGGGACTAGGCAGCCCCAGCATTTT. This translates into CASSFAGTRQPQHF. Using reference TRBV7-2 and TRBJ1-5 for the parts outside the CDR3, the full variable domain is GAGVSQSPSNKVTEKGKDVELRCDPISGHTALYWYRQSLGQGLEFLIYFQGNSAPDKSGLPSDRFSAERTGGSVSTLTIQRTQQEDSAVYLCASSFAGTRQPQHFGDGTRLSIL.

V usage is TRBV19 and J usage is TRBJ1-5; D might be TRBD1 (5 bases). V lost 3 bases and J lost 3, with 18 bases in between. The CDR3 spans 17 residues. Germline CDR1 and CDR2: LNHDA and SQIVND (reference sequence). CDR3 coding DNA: TGTGCCAGTAGTATGAGAGGGCGAGGGGACTACAATCAGCCCCAGCATTTT. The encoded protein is CASSMRGRGDYNQPQHF.

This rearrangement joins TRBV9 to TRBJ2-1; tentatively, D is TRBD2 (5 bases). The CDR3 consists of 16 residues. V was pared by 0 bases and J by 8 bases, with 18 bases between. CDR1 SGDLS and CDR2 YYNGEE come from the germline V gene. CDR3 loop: CASSVGGGQRVHEQFF. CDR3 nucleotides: TGTGCCAGCAGCGTAGGAGGCGGGCAGAGGGTACATGAGCAGTTCTTC.